Listed below are T cell receptor beta chains from one sample, sequenced in a study of technical replicates of blood from a handful of donors. Assay used: immunoSEQ multiplex PCR; TCRdb lists only in-frame clones, some missing. This table has about 15,000 clones, over 65% appearing once. Specimen: PBMCs. The receptors come from a human donor in good health. Some clones in this sample may be carry-over from other donors' samples. The CDR3 runs from the conserved cysteine through the conserved F or W. The D gene is left open where the match is weak. Clone size is not always given. Where it is, it says once, few, many or a class for expanded clones.

TRBD1	NA	TRBV19	TRBJ2-1	CASSTKTGVVGEQFF	TGTGCCAGTAGTACCAAGACAGGGGTGGTCGGTGAGCAGTTCTTC
TRBD2	NA	TRBV5-4	TRBJ2-7	CASSFAPPQGLASYEQYF	TGTGCCAGCAGCTTTGCCCCTCCCCAGGGACTAGCGAGCTACGAGCAGTACTTC
NA	NA	TRBV30	TRBJ1-2	CAWRGGFYGYTF	TGTGCCTGGAGGGGGGGGTTCTATGGCTACACCTTC
NA	once	TRBV28	TRBJ2-2	CASSTTGGAPTGELFF	TGTGCCAGCAGCACCACAGGTGGGGCGCCCACCGGGGAGCTGTTTTTT
NA	NA	TRBV7-9	TRBJ2-2	CASSFREIGELFF	TGTGCCAGCAGCTTTAGGGAGATCGGGGAGCTGTTTTTT
NA	NA	TRBV7-2	TRBJ2-1	CASSLDSGGYNEQFF	TGTGCCAGCAGCTTAGATAGCGGAGGGTACAATGAGCAGTTCTTC
TRBD1	few	TRBV2	TRBJ1-2	CASSAGGWNYGYTF	TGTGCCAGCAGTGCAGGGGGCTGGAACTATGGCTACACCTTC
NA	NA	TRBV18	TRBJ1-2	CASSSQGIEYGYTF	TGTGCCAGCTCATCCCAGGGCATTGAGTATGGCTACACCTTC
NA	few	TRBV2	TRBJ2-3	CASNYQDTQYF	TGTGCCAGCAACTACCAAGATACGCAGTATTTT
TRBD2	NA	TRBV6-1	TRBJ2-7	CASSEGLAGSYEQYF	TGTGCCAGCAGTGAAGGACTAGCGGGATCCTACGAGCAGTACTTC
TRBD1	NA	TRBV29-1	TRBJ2-7	CSVEDQLGQPTGQYF	TGCAGCGTTGAAGATCAGCTGGGACAGCCTACGGGGCAGTACTTC
NA	NA	TRBV4-2	TRBJ1-3	CASSQEPRGSTGNTIYF	TGTGCCAGCAGCCAAGAACCACGGGGTAGCACTGGAAACACCATATATTTT
TRBD1	NA	TRBV5-6	TRBJ1-2	CASSRDRAYGYTF	TGTGCCAGCAGCCGGGACAGGGCCTATGGCTACACCTTC
TRBD2	NA	TRBV27	TRBJ2-7	CASSPRAGEASEQYF	TGTGCCAGCAGTCCCCGAGCGGGAGAAGCCTCCGAGCAGTACTTC
NA	NA	TRBV30	TRBJ1-2	CAWTLGIPEEGSGYTF	TGTGCCTGGACCCTGGGGATTCCCGAAGAGGGTTCTGGCTACACCTTC
TRBD2	NA	TRBV11-2	TRBJ2-3	CASSSGTSGGTDTQYF	TGTGCCAGCAGCTCGGGGACTAGCGGAGGCACAGATACGCAGTATTTT
TRBD1	NA	TRBV19	TRBJ1-5	CASSSDRGLGQPQHF	TGTGCCAGTAGTTCGGACAGGGGGCTTGGTCAGCCCCAGCATTTT
NA	NA	TRBV28	TRBJ2-3	CASSLSPGLGSHTDTQYF	TGTGCCAGCAGTTTATCGCCGGGGCTCGGGAGTCACACAGATACGCAGTATTTT
NA	NA	TRBV29-1	TRBJ2-7	CSVEGLDGTAEYEQYF	TGCAGCGTTGAGGGCCTAGATGGGACTGCCGAGTACGAGCAGTACTTC
NA	NA	TRBV30	TRBJ1-4	CAWNRRREKLFF	TGTGCCTGGAACAGGAGAAGGGAAAAACTGTTTTTT
TRBD2	once	TRBV19	TRBJ2-1	CASSMTSGDYNEQFF	TGTGCCAGTAGTATGACTAGCGGAGACTACAATGAGCAGTTCTTC
NA	few	TRBV5-1	TRBJ1-6	CASSLAGASPLHF	TGCGCCAGCAGCTTGGCTGGGGCTTCACCCCTCCACTTT
TRBD1	NA	TRBV7-9	TRBJ2-7	CASSLNPGQGAYEQYF	TGTGCCAGCAGCTTAAACCCGGGACAGGGGGCCTACGAGCAGTACTTC
TRBD1	once	TRBV5-4	TRBJ2-7	CASSTGESEQYF	TGTGCCAGCAGTACAGGGGAGAGCGAGCAGTACTTC
NA	NA	TRBV29-1	TRBJ2-1	CSVEYGGSEQFF	TGCAGCGTTGAGTATGGGGGCAGTGAGCAGTTCTTC
TRBD1	NA	TRBV4-3	TRBJ1-3	CASSRDRGPGNTIYF	TGCGCCAGCAGCCGTGACAGGGGGCCTGGAAACACCATATATTTT
NA	NA	TRBV6-1	TRBJ2-7	CASNSGSHYEQYF	TGTGCCAGCAATTCCGGGTCCCACTACGAGCAGTACTTC
TRBD1	NA	TRBV29-1	TRBJ2-2	CSVGEQGAGTGELFF	TGCAGCGTTGGAGAACAGGGGGCAGGGACCGGGGAGCTGTTTTTT
NA	NA	TRBV11-3	TRBJ2-1	CASSPSVAGYNEQFF	TGTGCCAGCAGCCCTTCGGTTGCGGGATACAATGAGCAGTTCTTC
NA	NA	TRBV7-2	TRBJ2-7	CASSPVAVPYYEQYF	TGTGCCAGCAGCCCCGTGGCCGTCCCTTACTACGAGCAGTACTTC
NA	NA	TRBV5-8	TRBJ2-7	CASSLQTNTAYEQYF	TGTGCCAGCAGCTTACAAACCAACACCGCCTACGAGCAGTACTTC
TRBD2	NA	TRBV6-4	TRBJ2-7	CASSDSSSGRVHEQYF	TGTGCCAGCAGTGACTCGTCTAGCGGGAGGGTCCACGAGCAGTACTTC
TRBD1	NA	TRBV11-3	TRBJ2-1	CASSIQGVVFKNEQFF	TGTGCCAGCAGTATACAGGGGGTGGTCTTCAAGAATGAGCAGTTCTTC
NA	NA	TRBV30	TRBJ1-3	CAWRKVLGGNTIYF	TGTGCCTGGAGGAAGGTTCTCGGGGGTAACACCATATATTTT
NA	NA	TRBV2	TRBJ1-5	CASSDSTYNQPQHF	TGTGCCAGCAGTGATTCCACCTACAATCAGCCCCAGCATTTT
TRBD2	few	TRBV6-4	TRBJ2-2	CASSSGSTGELFF	TGTGCCAGCAGTAGCGGGAGCACCGGGGAGCTGTTTTTT
TRBD2	NA	TRBV7-9	TRBJ2-2	CASSLLAGAGELFF	TGTGCCAGCAGCTTACTAGCGGGAGCCGGGGAGCTGTTTTTT
TRBD2	NA	TRBV19	TRBJ2-1	CASRAGGASNEQFF	TGTGCCAGTAGAGCGGGAGGTGCTAGCAATGAGCAGTTCTTC
NA	NA	TRBV5-1	TRBJ2-1	CASSLESSYNEQFF	TGCGCCAGCAGCCTTGAGAGCTCCTACAATGAGCAGTTCTTC
NA	NA	TRBV11-2	TRBJ1-2	CASSIGRQGRGYTF	TGTGCCAGCAGTATTGGGAGGCAGGGCCGGGGCTACACCTTC
TRBD1	few	TRBV5-1	TRBJ1-1	CASSLAGTGPEAFF	TGCGCCAGCAGCTTGGCGGGGACAGGGCCTGAAGCTTTCTTT
TRBD1	NA	TRBV6-5	TRBJ2-5	CASSYRDREHETQYF	TGTGCCAGCAGTTACCGGGACAGGGAACACGAGACCCAGTACTTC
NA	NA	TRBV9	TRBJ2-3	CASSHTPGITDTQYF	TGTGCCAGCAGTCATACACCGGGAATCACAGATACGCAGTATTTT
TRBD2	NA	TRBV27	TRBJ2-1	CASSWPSSGRHEQFF	TGTGCCAGCAGTTGGCCCTCTAGCGGGAGGCACGAGCAGTTCTTC
NA	NA	TRBV19	TRBJ1-5	CASSSTGHSNQPQHF	TGTGCCAGTAGTTCAACAGGGCATAGCAATCAGCCCCAGCATTTT
NA	NA	TRBV28	TRBJ2-1	CASSFFGSWRYNEQFF	TGTGCCAGCAGTTTTTTTGGGTCCTGGCGGTACAATGAGCAGTTCTTC
TRBD1	NA	TRBV2	TRBJ1-2	CASSAGQNYGYTF	TGTGCCAGCAGTGCGGGACAGAACTATGGCTACACCTTC
TRBD2	NA	TRBV2	TRBJ2-3	CASPRTSGRDTQYF	TGTGCCAGTCCGAGGACTAGCGGGAGGGATACGCAGTATTTT